Each of the 21 T cell receptor beta chains below was sequenced from the same sample in a study of cytomegalovirus exposure and HLA in healthy donors. The PCR contained 60 Vbeta and 13 Jbeta primers. Method: immunoSEQ multiplex PCR; TCRdb's copy keeps in-frame clones and lacks some. The sample consists of approximately 100,000 clones, 74% of them appearing once. The sequenced sample consisted of PBMCs. These receptor sequences come from a human donor in good health.

The V gene is TRBV7-2, the J gene TRBJ2-5; D not certain. The CDR3 is made up of 14 amino acids. Per the germline V gene, CDR1 is SGHTA and CDR2 is FQGNSA. Trimming cost V 5 bases and J 1 base, with 11 bases left between them. CDR3 bases: TGTGCCAGCAGCCTCCCTGGGCCCCAAGAGACCCAGTACTTC. The encoded protein is CASSLPGPQETQYF.

The CDR3 coding sequence is TGTGCCAGCAGTGAAACCAGGGTGAAACAGCCCCAGCATTTT. Its protein is CASSETRVKQPQHF. The gene calls are TRBV6-1 and TRBJ1-5, with D possibly TRBD1 on 5 matching bases. The CDR3 totals 14 residues. Germline lookup yields CDR1 MNHNS and CDR2 SASEGT. Trimming took 2 bases from V and 7 from J, leaving 12 bases between them.

The chain joins TRBV28 to TRBJ1-5, with D hard to call. This CDR3 contains 15 residues. Per the germline V gene, CDR1 is MDHEN and CDR2 is SYDVKM. Between the trimmed V and J ends, which lost 2 bases and 0 bases, there was a span of 8 bases. In DNA form, the CDR3 reads TGTGCCAGCAGTTTAGTACAATATAGCAATCAGCCCCAGCATTTT. It is translated as CASSLVQYSNQPQHF.

This sequence joins TRBV28 and TRBJ1-2; 11 bases agree with TRBD1. The J segment lost 4 bases and the V segment lost 3 bases, leaving 4 bases of the junction unmatched. The CDR3 loop spans 15 amino acids. CDR1 and CDR2 from the germline V gene are MDHEN and SYDVKM. The CDR3 protein is CASSLGQGGIYGYTF. DNA for the CDR3: TGTGCCAGCAGTTTGGGACAGGGGGGGATCTATGGCTACACCTTC.

The J gene is TRBJ1-6, the V gene TRBV6-1, with D possibly matching TRBD1 (6 bases). Trimming left V 3 bases short and J 9 bases short, with 9 bases between. This CDR3 contains 13 residues. Germline-derived CDR1 and CDR2 are MNHNS and SASEGT. The DNA of the CDR3 is TGTGCCAGCAGTGACAGGGGTAGTTCACCCCTCCACTTT. Residues: CASSDRGSSPLHF.

The chain combines TRBV6-6 with TRBJ1-2, with D possibly matching TRBD1 (6 bases). This CDR3 is 13 amino acids long. The V and J ends lost 4 bases and 8 bases respectively, with 14 bases between them. CDR1 and CDR2 (germline): MNHNY, SVGAGI (reference sequence). The CDR3 here is CASSSRTVQGYTF. CDR3 sequence (DNA): TGTGCCAGCAGTTCACGGACAGTCCAAGGCTACACCTTC.

J is TRBJ2-2 and V is TRBV27, with 10 bases aligning to TRBD1. The germline gives CDR1 MNHEY, CDR2 SMNVEV (reference sequence). The CDR3 has 16 residues. With 4 bases clipped from V and 5 bases from J, the junction kept 7 bases outside the gene matches. The DNA for the CDR3 is TGTGCCAGCAGTTCACCCCGGGACAGGGGTACCGGGGAGCTGTTTTTT. Protein sequence: CASSSPRDRGTGELFF.

V is TRBV11-3 and J is TRBJ2-1, with a possible D match to TRBD2 (5 bases). The CDR3 extends over 13 amino acids. The V gene lost 2 bases and the J gene lost 6 bases, with 8 bases spanning the gap. Germline CDR1 reads SGHNT; CDR2 reads YENEEA. CDR3 DNA sequence: TGTGCCAGCAGCTTACCTACTAGCAATGAGCAGTTCTTC. It encodes CASSLPTSNEQFF.

This clone has only one observation. V gene TRBV6-5 combines with J gene TRBJ2-4; perhaps TRBD2 as D (6 bases). CDR3 length: 14 residues. The V gene's germline CDR1 is MNHEY and CDR2 SVGAGI. Trimming cost V 4 bases and J 4 bases, with 11 bases left between them. The CDR3 nucleotides read TGTGCCAGCAGTTCCGGCGGGGTGAAAAACATTCAGTACTTC. The encoded protein is CASSSGGVKNIQYF.

The chain uses TRBV29-1 and TRBJ2-2, with D possibly being TRBD1 (5 bases). The V gene lost 7 bases and the J gene lost 0 bases, with 12 bases spanning the gap. The CDR3 length is 14 residues. From germline, CDR1 is SQVTM and CDR2 ANQGSEA. In DNA, the CDR3 is TGCAGCGCCAAGGGGAATTCGAACACCGGGGAGCTGTTTTTT. Translating it yields CSAKGNSNTGELFF.

This clone was observed once. The chain combines TRBV30 with TRBJ2-7, with D unresolved. Per germline, CDR1 GTSNPN and CDR2 SVGIG (reference sequence). V lost 0 bases, J lost 7 bases, and 19 bases lay in between. The CDR3 is 15 residues long. The CDR3 sequence is CAWSVPPGIYREQYF. The DNA of the CDR3 is TGTGCCTGGAGTGTACCCCCAGGAATTTACCGGGAGCAGTACTTC.

This clone appeared a single time. DNA for the CDR3: TGTGCCAGCAGTTTATTAGCGGGTAGCAATCAGCCCCAGCATTTT. The encoded protein is CASSLLAGSNQPQHF. This chain links TRBV28 with TRBJ1-5; D not certain. V dropped 1 base and J dropped 0 bases, with 7 bases sitting between them. The CDR3 has 15 residues. CDR1 and CDR2 from the germline V gene are MDHEN and SYDVKM.

The sample holds a few counts of this clone. This chain uses TRBV28 with TRBJ2-2, with a possible D match to TRBD2 (6 bases). The CDR3 runs to 15 residues. Germline-derived CDR1 and CDR2 are MDHEN and SYDVKM. V lost 10 bases and J lost 6, with 21 bases in between. The CDR3 protein is CAIAPRDGLAGELFF. CDR3 DNA: TGTGCCATCGCACCGCGGGACGGACTGGCCGGGGAGCTGTTTTTT.

CDR3 loop: CASRVGVNEQFF. The CDR3 DNA reads as TGTGCCTCCCGGGTGGGAGTCAATGAGCAGTTCTTC. V usage is TRBV30 and J usage is TRBJ2-1; tentative D call: TRBD2 (5 bases). The CDR3 loop spans 12 amino acids. From germline, CDR1 is GTSNPN and CDR2 SVGIG (reference sequence). V was pared by 7 bases and J by 6 bases, with 13 bases between.

V usage is TRBV7-9 and J usage is TRBJ1-2, with 10 bases aligning to TRBD1. The CDR3 covers 16 residues. Losses at the gene ends were 6 bases for V and 3 bases for J; bases not matched to a gene: 10. Germline V gene data show CDR1 as SEHNR and CDR2 as FQNEAQ (reference sequence). CDR3 protein: CASSHPGQGSDYGYTF. The CDR3 DNA is TGTGCCAGCAGTCATCCGGGACAGGGGTCGGACTATGGCTACACCTTC.

The chain combines TRBV28 with TRBJ2-3; maybe TRBD2 (5 bases). Germline V gene lookup returns CDR1 MDHEN and CDR2 SYDVKM. This CDR3 has 13 residues. V shed 10 bases and J shed 2 bases, with 13 bases lying between them. CDR3 bases: TGTGCCACCGAGCGGCGTCCCACAGATACGCAGTATTTT. It yields the protein CATERRPTDTQYF.

The chain recombines TRBV6-6 with TRBJ1-3, with a possible D match to TRBD1 (6 bases). Germline CDR1 reads MNHNY; CDR2 reads SVGAGI (reference sequence). V lost 0 bases to trimming and J lost 0 bases, with 9 bases between them. The CDR3 contains 16 residues. The CDR3 bases are TGTGCCAGCAGTTACTCGCAAGGGGGCTCTGGAAACACCATATATTTT. Its translation: CASSYSQGGSGNTIYF.

The DNA for the CDR3 is TGTGCCAGCAGCTTCGCAGGGGGCAGTCCCAATGGCTACACCTTC. Protein product: CASSFAGGSPNGYTF. The chain links TRBV5-4 to TRBJ1-2, with 8 nucleotides matching TRBD1. V was pared by 2 bases and J by 6 bases, with 9 bases of the junction left unmatched. This CDR3 region has 15 residues. Germline CDR1 SGHNT, CDR2 YYREEE (reference sequence). Supplemented by reference TRBV5-4 and TRBJ1-2, the full variable domain reads ETGVTQSPTHLIKTRGQQVTLRCSSQSGHNTVSWYQQALGQGPQFIFQYYREEENGRGNFPPRFSGLQFPNYSSELNVNALELDDSALYLCASSFAGGSPNGYTFGSGTRLTVV.

The V gene is TRBV28, the J gene TRBJ1-4; D gene unclear. The CDR3 runs to 14 residues. With 4 bases removed from V and 5 bases from J, the gap between germline ends came to 11 bases. Germline assignment: CDR1 MDHEN and CDR2 SYDVKM. CDR3 in DNA: TGTGCCAGCAGTTCTACGGGTACCAATGAAAAACTGTTTTTT. This translates into CASSSTGTNEKLFF.

This clone was counted at least ten times. CDR3 sequence reads: CASRVAGANTGELFF. As DNA, the CDR3 is TGTGCCAGCAGAGTTGCGGGGGCGAACACCGGGGAGCTGTTTTTT. The chain employs TRBV28 and TRBJ2-2; 7 nucleotides match TRBD2. The CDR3 has 15 amino acids. Germline assignment: CDR1 MDHEN and CDR2 SYDVKM. Trimming cost V 6 bases and J 0 bases; bases outside gene matches: 4.

This clone was picked up one time. The chain carries TRBV6-1 and TRBJ1-2, with 10 bases aligning to TRBD1. J lost 4 bases, V lost 8 bases, and 10 bases had no gene match. The CDR3 covers 15 residues. CDR1 and CDR2 (germline): MNHNS, SASEGT. CDR3 in DNA: TGTGCCAGCGGGGGGGACAGGGGTCGAAGCTATGGCTACACCTTC. This sequence encodes CASGGDRGRSYGYTF.